This T cell receptor beta chain was documented in a study of cytomegalovirus exposure and HLA in healthy donors. On the study more broadly: Previous work identified 120 million or so unique TCR beta sequences from roughly 180 million T cells.

Notes on the study in general: In a later analysis, TCR association rates varied by HLA locus: DRB1 most, HLA-C fewest.

The PCR used 60 Vbeta and 13 Jbeta primers. Methods used by the authors: An analysis performed later counted about 80 million unique TCR beta chains (approximately 11 million of them shared). Assay used: immunoSEQ multiplex PCR; TCRdb lists only in-frame clones, some missing. The D gene and trimming were derived from the DNA, and the V and J assignments and clone size from that table. Among 65,000 to 85,000 clones, approximately 90% were seen once, and the ten largest hold 1.5% to 2%. Germline V gene sequence: CDR1 SGDLS, CDR2 YYNGEE. The CDR3 runs to 17 residues. The J segment lost 6 bases and the V segment lost 0 bases, leaving 9 bases of the junction unmatched. A word on this clone: No antigen is known for it.

Material for sequencing was PBMCs. The receptor was derived from a woman in her twenties or thirties in good health and CMV-seronegative. The V call is TRBV9, the J call TRBJ2-1, with 10 positions matching TRBD2. DNA of the CDR3: TGTGCCAGCAGCGTAGATCTAGCGGGAGTCTACGGCAATGAGCAGTTCTTC. This encodes CASSVDLAGVYGNEQFF.